Listed below are T cell receptor beta chains from one sample, sequenced in a study of OX40 agonist ivuxolimab in advanced cancers. Libraries were prepared by immunoSEQ multiplex PCR; TCRdb keeps only in-frame clonotypes and omits some of them. In the table there are tens of thousands of clones, about 92% of which are singletons. Material: CD4+ or CD8+ T cells sorted from blood, obtained in a trial of the OX40 agonist ivuxolimab. These receptors were obtained from an adult with an advanced solid tumor such as melanoma, head and neck, liver or kidney cancer. Both conserved end residues are part of each CDR3. The order of the fields is clone size, D gene, J gene, V gene, CDR3 protein, CDR3 DNA. A D gene is named only where the DNA matches it firmly. Size is stated for part of the rows, as once, few or many counts, or as a class when the clone is expanded.

abundance: -
d_gene: TRBD1
j_gene: TRBJ2-7
v_gene: TRBV7-8
CDR3aa: CASSVPGQGRGSSSYEQYF
CDR3nt: TGTGCCAGCAGCGTCCCGGGACAGGGTAGGGGCTCCTCCTCCTACGAGCAGTACTTC

abundance: -
d_gene: -
j_gene: TRBJ2-1
v_gene: TRBV4-1
CDR3aa: CASSQEGRWNEQFF
CDR3nt: TGCGCCAGCAGCCAAGAGGGCCGGTGGAATGAGCAGTTCTTC

abundance: -
d_gene: -
j_gene: TRBJ1-1
v_gene: TRBV27
CDR3aa: CASSPPFGPHTEAFF
CDR3nt: TGTGCCAGCAGTCCCCCGTTTGGACCGCACACTGAAGCTTTCTTT

abundance: few
d_gene: TRBD1
j_gene: TRBJ2-7
v_gene: TRBV25-1
CDR3aa: CASSAQGAYYEQYF
CDR3nt: TGTGCCAGCAGTGCACAGGGGGCCTACTACGAGCAGTACTTC

abundance: few
d_gene: -
j_gene: TRBJ1-5
v_gene: TRBV19
CDR3aa: CASRPPLGRYDYQPQHF
CDR3nt: TGTGCCAGTAGGCCTCCTTTGGGCAGGTACGACTATCAGCCCCAGCATTTT

abundance: -
d_gene: TRBD1
j_gene: TRBJ2-3
v_gene: TRBV4-3
CDR3aa: CASSLKLFGQGAGGSTDTQYF
CDR3nt: TGCGCCAGCAGCCTGAAACTGTTCGGACAGGGGGCTGGTGGGAGTACAGATACGCAGTATTTT

abundance: -
d_gene: TRBD1
j_gene: TRBJ1-1
v_gene: TRBV7-9
CDR3aa: CASSLVGGAHTEAFF
CDR3nt: TGTGCCAGCAGCTTAGTAGGGGGCGCACACACTGAAGCTTTCTTT

abundance: -
d_gene: -
j_gene: TRBJ2-1
v_gene: TRBV12-5
CDR3aa: CASGLAGEGEQFF
CDR3nt: TGTGCTAGTGGTTTGGCGGGAGAGGGTGAGCAGTTCTTC

abundance: -
d_gene: -
j_gene: TRBJ2-1
v_gene: TRBV2
CDR3aa: CASSEGIAEGNEQFF
CDR3nt: TGTGCCAGCAGTGAAGGGATAGCGGAAGGTAATGAGCAGTTCTTC

abundance: -
d_gene: TRBD2
j_gene: TRBJ2-7
v_gene: TRBV28
CDR3aa: CASSPPGYAGGKYEQYF
CDR3nt: TGTGCCAGCAGTCCCCCGGGTTACGCGGGAGGGAAGTACGAGCAGTACTTC

abundance: -
d_gene: -
j_gene: TRBJ2-7
v_gene: TRBV5-6
CDR3aa: CASSLGGSSYEQYF
CDR3nt: TGTGCCAGCAGCTTGGGGGGGAGCTCCTACGAGCAGTACTTC

abundance: -
d_gene: TRBD1
j_gene: TRBJ1-2
v_gene: TRBV4-1
CDR3aa: CASSPKQGTLTNYGYTF
CDR3nt: TGCGCCAGCAGCCCAAAACAGGGGACCCTGACTAACTATGGCTACACCTTC

abundance: -
d_gene: -
j_gene: TRBJ1-1
v_gene: TRBV27
CDR3aa: CASSYGGNTEAFF
CDR3nt: TGTGCCAGCAGTTATGGGGGGAACACTGAAGCTTTCTTT

abundance: -
d_gene: -
j_gene: TRBJ2-7
v_gene: TRBV9
CDR3aa: CASSPRTDPYEQYF
CDR3nt: TGTGCCAGCAGCCCCCGGACAGACCCCTACGAGCAGTACTTC

abundance: -
d_gene: TRBD2
j_gene: TRBJ2-5
v_gene: TRBV7-8
CDR3aa: CASSLSLAGQETQYF
CDR3nt: TGTGCCAGCAGCTTGTCGCTAGCGGGGCAAGAGACCCAGTACTTC

abundance: -
d_gene: TRBD1
j_gene: TRBJ1-1
v_gene: TRBV9
CDR3aa: CASSVGPTGMTEAFF
CDR3nt: TGTGCCAGCAGCGTAGGACCGACAGGGATGACTGAAGCTTTCTTT

abundance: -
d_gene: TRBD1
j_gene: TRBJ1-5
v_gene: TRBV28
CDR3aa: CASRLFTGGAYSNQPQHF
CDR3nt: TGTGCCAGCAGATTATTTACAGGGGGAGCCTATAGCAATCAGCCCCAGCATTTT

abundance: -
d_gene: -
j_gene: TRBJ1-2
v_gene: TRBV9
CDR3aa: CASSASSSGYTF
CDR3nt: TGTGCCAGCAGCGCAAGTAGTAGTGGCTACACCTTC

abundance: -
d_gene: -
j_gene: TRBJ2-7
v_gene: TRBV30
CDR3aa: CAWSTDTYEQYF
CDR3nt: TGTGCCTGGAGCACGGACACCTACGAGCAGTACTTC

abundance: -
d_gene: TRBD1
j_gene: TRBJ2-3
v_gene: TRBV4-3
CDR3aa: CASSQDGTGGTDTQYF
CDR3nt: TGCGCCAGCAGCCAAGATGGGACAGGAGGCACAGATACGCAGTATTTT

abundance: -
d_gene: -
j_gene: TRBJ2-3
v_gene: TRBV10-2
CDR3aa: CASSDLDSADTQYF
CDR3nt: TGCGCCAGCAGTGACCTCGACTCGGCAGATACGCAGTATTTT

abundance: -
d_gene: -
j_gene: TRBJ2-7
v_gene: TRBV28
CDR3aa: CASSLGGAPYEQYF
CDR3nt: TGTGCCAGCAGTTTGGGGGGGGCGCCCTACGAGCAGTACTTC

abundance: -
d_gene: TRBD2
j_gene: TRBJ2-7
v_gene: TRBV7-2
CDR3aa: CASSLTGTSVYEQYF
CDR3nt: TGTGCCAGCAGCTTAACCGGGACTAGCGTATACGAGCAGTACTTC

abundance: once
d_gene: TRBD2
j_gene: TRBJ2-1
v_gene: TRBV15
CDR3aa: CATSRVTGRIYNEQFF
CDR3nt: TGTGCCACCAGCAGAGTAACCGGGAGGATTTACAATGAGCAGTTCTTC

abundance: -
d_gene: TRBD1
j_gene: TRBJ2-7
v_gene: TRBV5-8
CDR3aa: CASSWPGDRIDEQYF
CDR3nt: TGTGCCAGCAGCTGGCCTGGGGACAGGATCGACGAGCAGTACTTC

abundance: -
d_gene: TRBD2
j_gene: TRBJ2-3
v_gene: TRBV6-4
CDR3aa: CASSDSGSGADTQYF
CDR3nt: TGTGCCAGCAGTGACTCCGGTAGCGGGGCAGATACGCAGTATTTT

abundance: -
d_gene: -
j_gene: TRBJ1-1
v_gene: TRBV29-1
CDR3aa: CSARGHSGDDTEAFF
CDR3nt: TGCAGCGCCCGGGGGCATTCAGGGGATGACACTGAAGCTTTCTTT